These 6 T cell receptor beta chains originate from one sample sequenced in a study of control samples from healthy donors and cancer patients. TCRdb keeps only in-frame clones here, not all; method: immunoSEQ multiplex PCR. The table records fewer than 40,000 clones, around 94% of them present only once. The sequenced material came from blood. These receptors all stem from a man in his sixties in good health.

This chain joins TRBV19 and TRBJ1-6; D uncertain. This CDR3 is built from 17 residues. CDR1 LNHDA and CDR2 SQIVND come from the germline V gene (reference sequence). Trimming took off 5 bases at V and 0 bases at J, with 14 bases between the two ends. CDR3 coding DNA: TGTGCCAGTAGTCCGGCGGTCCTGAGCTCCTATAATTCACCCCTCCACTTT. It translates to CASSPAVLSSYNSPLHF.

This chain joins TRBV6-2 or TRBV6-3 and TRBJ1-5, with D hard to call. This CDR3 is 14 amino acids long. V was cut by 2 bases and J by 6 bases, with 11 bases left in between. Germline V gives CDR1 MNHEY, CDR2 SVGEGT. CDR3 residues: CASSYDRVSQPQHF. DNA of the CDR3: TGTGCCAGCAGTTACGACCGGGTGAGTCAGCCCCAGCATTTT.

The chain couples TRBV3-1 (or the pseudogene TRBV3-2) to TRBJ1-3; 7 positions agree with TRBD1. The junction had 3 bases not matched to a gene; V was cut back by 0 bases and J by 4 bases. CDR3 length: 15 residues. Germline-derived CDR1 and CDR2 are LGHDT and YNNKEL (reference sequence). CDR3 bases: TGTGCCAGCAGCCAAGACGGGACAGACGGAAACACCATATATTTT. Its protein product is CASSQDGTDGNTIYF.

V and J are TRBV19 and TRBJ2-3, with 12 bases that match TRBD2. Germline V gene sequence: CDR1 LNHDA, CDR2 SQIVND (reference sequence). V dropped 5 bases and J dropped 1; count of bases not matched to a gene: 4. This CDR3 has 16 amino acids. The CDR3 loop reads CASSSSGGARTDTQYF. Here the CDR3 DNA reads TGTGCCAGTAGTTCTAGCGGGGGGGCACGCACAGATACGCAGTATTTT.

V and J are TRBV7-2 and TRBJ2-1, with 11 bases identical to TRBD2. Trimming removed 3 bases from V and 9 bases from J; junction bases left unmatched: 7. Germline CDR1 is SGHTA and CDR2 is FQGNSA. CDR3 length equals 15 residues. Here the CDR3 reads CASSFVAGGRGEQFF. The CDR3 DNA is TGTGCCAGCAGCTTTGTAGCGGGGGGGCGTGGTGAGCAGTTCTTC.

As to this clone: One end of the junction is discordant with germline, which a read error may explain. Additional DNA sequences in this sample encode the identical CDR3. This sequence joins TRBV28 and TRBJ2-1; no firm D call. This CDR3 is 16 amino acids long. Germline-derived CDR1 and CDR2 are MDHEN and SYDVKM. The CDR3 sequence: CASRLATANSYNEQFF. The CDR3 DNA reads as TGCGCCAGCAGGCTCGCTACGGCTAATTCCTACAATGAGCAGTTCTTC.